Included here is one T cell receptor beta chain sequence, with context. The antigen it binds to is not known. The input lacks base qualities; no much larger clone sits a single base away. The data originate from a study of cytomegalovirus exposure and HLA in healthy donors (dated by TCRdb to 2017 to 2019). Some background on the complete study: According to a later analysis, the roughly 130 validation repertoires were produced on the same platform as the 666 repertoires of the first cohort. The study was designed to test whether signatures of past pathogen exposure could be identified by cataloging public T cell receptors. A separate validation cohort of over a hundred different subjects was used in addition to the roughly 670-subject first cohort. High-throughput TCR immunosequencing, statistical association of individual TCRs with disease status, and machine learning were combined to predict cytomegalovirus infection status. Points the paper makes about the study in general: A later analysis had no HLA typing for the validation cohort, so co-occurrence there was scored across all 120 repertoires. It was suggested by the authors that the approach could potentially be generalized to other disease states and immunological phenotypes. A few of the identified cytomegalovirus-associated TCR beta chains were confirmed in vitro to be specific for cytomegalovirus antigens. The classifier was reported to diagnose cytomegalovirus status with high specificity and sensitivity in both the original cohort and the validation cohort. The study gave a list of about 170 TCR beta chains associated with cytomegalovirus. In a later analysis, TCRs clustered in the first cohort were found to also tend to co-occur in the 110 or so validation repertoires, with 90% to 95% of cluster scores above 0. Across donors, most TCR sequences were observed very rarely, whereas some public TCRs were present in many individuals.

For CDR1 and CDR2, the germline V gene lists LGHNA and YNFKEQ. Spanning cysteine to phenylalanine, the CDR3 consists of 16 amino acids. The kept DNA is CDR3 alone, 48 bases in frame from the first base. Trimming takes 0 bases off V and 7 bases off J; junction bases not matched to a gene: 9. Separate from the approximately 670-subject first cohort, the validation cohort of roughly 130 subjects was the group to which the donors belonged. The method was the immunoSEQ multiplex PCR assay. As for how the authors treated the data: To diagnose cytomegalovirus status from the catalog of TCR beta chain sequences, a statistical classification framework was built. Here the immuneACCESS table is served through TCRdb, limited to in-frame sequences with V and J called. Missing clones are a known gap in these copies; in checked studies unresolved V genes cover under half, and the rest lacks a known reason. Clone size and V and J calls were adopted from that table, with D and trimming inferred from the DNA. The sample contains about 330,000 clones, around 90% of them found a single time. The ten largest clones capture approximately 1.2% of the sample.

The chain is encoded by TRBV4-2 joined to TRBJ1-5, and TRBD1 matches 7 of the central bases. Material: PBMCs. This TCR was recovered from a woman under 40 in good health and CMV-seropositive. The bases are TGTGCCAGCAGCCAAGATTTGACAGGGATAGGGCAGCCCCAGCATTTT. It is translated as CASSQDLTGIGQPQHF.